The rows below give T cell receptor beta chains drawn from one sample of a study of cytomegalovirus exposure and HLA in healthy donors. The method was immunoSEQ multiplex PCR; TCRdb's version includes in-frame clones alone and lacks a portion of them. This table holds about 130,000 clones, 66% found once. Sequencing was performed on PBMCs. The receptors originated from a human donor in good health. The conserved cysteine and the conserved F or W are not part of the CDR3 here. A D gene is named only where the DNA matches it firmly.

CDR3 protein	V gene	D gene
ASSSYTGANTGELF	TRBV28	.
ASSSLRWGPKTQY	TRBV11-2	.
ASSYRVGSLRNNEQF	TRBV27	.
ASSTRTDYTGELF	TRBV19	.
ASSDTSNYEQY	TRBV2	.
ASSPQTYEQY	TRBV5-6	.
ASTPGIMNTEAF	TRBV19	.
ASNSEREGANEQF	TRBV7-9	TRBD2
ASSGGGAPQETQY	TRBV9	.
ASSFYFSSGRSYEQY	TRBV7-8	TRBD2
ASSPPGQRNTDTQY	TRBV18	.
ASSLRPLPGGPQTQY	TRBV27	TRBD2
ASSLLGQGREQY	TRBV7-9	TRBD1
SGSDRDTGELF	TRBV29-1	TRBD1
ASSLVSGELF	TRBV7-2	.
ASKNSGQEYYGYT	TRBV27	TRBD1
ASRLGTSGSNNEQF	TRBV27	TRBD2
ASSLSQGEQY	TRBV7-9	.
ASSFAGNEQF	TRBV27	.
ASSQDRTGIFNEQF	TRBV4-1	.
ASYRDTIYEQY	TRBV6-1	.
ASSPGTSAIYEQY	TRBV13	TRBD2
ASSIGDRNTEAF	TRBV19	TRBD1
ASSLAPGVGNTEAF	TRBV5-5	.
ASSPLAGGIYNEQF	TRBV25-1	TRBD2